A selection of T cell receptor beta chains follows, all from one sample in a study of cytomegalovirus exposure and HLA in healthy donors. The repertoire was sequenced with immunoSEQ multiplex PCR; TCRdb's copy has only in-frame clones and lacks some. This table has about 110,000 clones, 78% appearing once. The sample taken for sequencing was PBMCs. These TCRs come from a woman aged 25 to 39 in good health and CMV-seronegative. Each CDR3 is given with its conserved first and last residue. A D gene is named only where the DNA matches it firmly. The size of a clone is reported for some rows only, either as once, few or many, or as a class for expanded clones.

V: TRBV30; D: TRBD1; J: TRBJ1-5; size: few; DNA: TGTGCCTGGAGTGGCAGGGGGGGCAATCAGCCCCAGCATTTT; CDR3: CAWSGRGGNQPQHF
V: TRBV5-1; D: TRBD2; J: TRBJ2-4; size: NA; DNA: TGCGCCAGCAGCCACGGGCCCACCCTAGCGGGAGCGGTAAACATTCAGTACTTC; CDR3: CASSHGPTLAGAVNIQYF
V: TRBV10-3; D: TRBD2; J: TRBJ2-1; size: few; DNA: TGTGCCATCGGTCCGGGACTAGTCTTTCAACTCTCCTACAATGAGCAGTTCTTC; CDR3: CAIGPGLVFQLSYNEQFF
V: TRBV2; D: NA; J: TRBJ2-3; size: once; DNA: TGTGCCAGCAGTGAAGCGATACAGCTAACAGATACGCAGTATTTT; CDR3: CASSEAIQLTDTQYF
V: TRBV28; D: TRBD2; J: TRBJ2-7; size: NA; DNA: TGTGCCAGCAGTTCTACGGGTCCCGGGACTAGCGGGGGGGCCTACGAGCAGTACTTC; CDR3: CASSSTGPGTSGGAYEQYF
V: TRBV6-5; D: TRBD2; J: TRBJ2-1; size: NA; DNA: TGTGCCAGCAGTCTTAGCGGGAGTTCCTACAATGAGCAGTTCTTC; CDR3: CASSLSGSSYNEQFF
V: TRBV11-2; D: TRBD1; J: TRBJ2-3; size: NA; DNA: TGTGCCAGCAGCCTGAGACGGGACAGGGTCACAGATACGCAGTATTTT; CDR3: CASSLRRDRVTDTQYF
V: TRBV30; D: NA; J: TRBJ2-7; size: NA; DNA: TGTGCCTGGAGTACCCAGGCATCCTACGAGCAGTACTTC; CDR3: CAWSTQASYEQYF
V: TRBV5-1; D: NA; J: TRBJ1-4; size: few; DNA: TGCGCCAGCAGCCGGGTGGCGAGAAAGGAGGAAAAACTGTTTTTT; CDR3: CASSRVARKEEKLFF
V: TRBV13; D: NA; J: TRBJ2-7; size: NA; DNA: TGTGCCAGCAGCTTAGAAGCAGGGGCCTACGAGCAGTACTTC; CDR3: CASSLEAGAYEQYF
V: TRBV6-5; D: NA; J: TRBJ1-1; size: NA; DNA: TGTGCCAGCAGTTACTCGAACGGGAACACTGAAGCTTTCTTT; CDR3: CASSYSNGNTEAFF
V: TRBV7-9; D: NA; J: TRBJ1-1; size: NA; DNA: TGTGCCAGCAGCTTACTTGACGGGACTGAAGCTTTCTTT; CDR3: CASSLLDGTEAFF
V: TRBV2; D: TRBD1; J: TRBJ2-6; size: NA; DNA: TGTGCCTTCGGGACAGACTCTGGGGCCAACGTCCTGACTTTC; CDR3: CAFGTDSGANVLTF
V: TRBV4-1; D: NA; J: TRBJ1-2; size: once; DNA: TGCGCCAGCAGCCAAACACAGGACCTCTATGGCTACACCTTC; CDR3: CASSQTQDLYGYTF
V: TRBV5-1; D: TRBD1; J: TRBJ2-7; size: NA; DNA: TGCGCCAGCAGCCCCGGACAGGGGTCGTCCTACGAGCAGTACTTC; CDR3: CASSPGQGSSYEQYF
V: TRBV4-3; D: NA; J: TRBJ2-7; size: NA; DNA: TGCGCCAGCAGCCAAGATTTCGCCTTAGACTACGAGCAGTACTTC; CDR3: CASSQDFALDYEQYF
V: TRBV7-2; D: TRBD1; J: TRBJ1-4; size: NA; DNA: TGTGCCAGCAGCTCGTCAGGGGGGTGGGTGGCTAATGAAAAACTGTTTTTT; CDR3: CASSSSGGWVANEKLFF
V: TRBV9; D: NA; J: TRBJ2-1; size: once; DNA: TGTGCCAGCAGCGTAGACGCGGCCCGCAATGAGCAGTTCTTC; CDR3: CASSVDAARNEQFF
V: TRBV7-2; D: TRBD1; J: TRBJ1-4; size: NA; DNA: TGTGCCAGCAGACCCTCCGGGACAGTTAATGAAAAACTGTTTTTT; CDR3: CASRPSGTVNEKLFF
V: TRBV5-6; D: TRBD1; J: TRBJ2-7; size: NA; DNA: TGTGCCAGCAGTGCTACAGGGGAAGCCTACGAGCAGTACTTC; CDR3: CASSATGEAYEQYF
V: TRBV5-1; D: TRBD1; J: TRBJ2-7; size: once; DNA: TGCGCCAGCACCAGGACAGGTTCCGAGCAGTACTTC; CDR3: CASTRTGSEQYF
V: TRBV5-8; D: TRBD1; J: TRBJ2-6; size: few; DNA: TGTGCCAGCAGCACGACAGGGGCTGGGGCCAACGTCCTGACTTTC; CDR3: CASSTTGAGANVLTF
V: TRBV29-1; D: TRBD2; J: TRBJ2-2; size: NA; DNA: TGCAGCGTTGAAGGGACTAGGGGTGGCGGGGAGCTGTTTTTT; CDR3: CSVEGTRGGGELFF
V: TRBV7-8; D: TRBD2; J: TRBJ2-7; size: NA; DNA: TGTGCCAGCAGCTTAGGTCTAGCGGGCTACGAGCAGTACTTC; CDR3: CASSLGLAGYEQYF
V: TRBV5-8; D: NA; J: TRBJ1-1; size: NA; DNA: TGTGCCAGCAGCTTGTGGGAGGGAACGACTGAAGCTTTCTTT; CDR3: CASSLWEGTTEAFF
V: TRBV5-4; D: TRBD1; J: TRBJ2-7; size: once; DNA: TGTGCCAGCAGCTTACAGGGGCGACAGTACTTC; CDR3: CASSLQGRQYF
V: TRBV7-9; D: NA; J: TRBJ1-5; size: NA; DNA: TGTGCCAGCAGCTTCTCTGGGGGGGCAGAAGGCAATCAGCCCCAGCATTTT; CDR3: CASSFSGGAEGNQPQHF
V: TRBV28; D: TRBD1; J: TRBJ1-2; size: once; DNA: TGTGCCAGTTCGGGACAGGGGTTTAACTATGGCTACACCTTC; CDR3: CASSGQGFNYGYTF
V: TRBV5-4; D: TRBD1; J: TRBJ2-7; size: NA; DNA: TGTGCCAGCAGCTTGGGGACAGGGGGCGGTTACGAGCAGTACTTC; CDR3: CASSLGTGGGYEQYF
V: TRBV4-3; D: TRBD1; J: TRBJ1-5; size: NA; DNA: TGCGCCAGCAGCCAAGTCCAGGGGGGGCCCCAGCATTTT; CDR3: CASSQVQGGPQHF
V: TRBV2; D: NA; J: TRBJ2-7; size: many; DNA: TGTGCCAGTGTAATACAGGGCATATCCTACGAGCAGTACTTC; CDR3: CASVIQGISYEQYF
V: TRBV9; D: TRBD2; J: TRBJ2-7; size: NA; DNA: TGTGCCAGCAGCGCGACCGGGACTAGCCCCTACGAGCAGTACTTC; CDR3: CASSATGTSPYEQYF
V: TRBV9; D: NA; J: TRBJ1-6; size: few; DNA: TGTGCCAGCAGCTTTGGGGGGGTTTGGAATTCACCCCTCCACTTT; CDR3: CASSFGGVWNSPLHF
V: TRBV7-2; D: NA; J: TRBJ2-1; size: few; DNA: TGTGCCAGCAGCTTTTTGGGCCCGGCGGGGGAGCAGTTCTTC; CDR3: CASSFLGPAGEQFF
V: TRBV28; D: NA; J: TRBJ2-5; size: NA; DNA: TGTGCCAGCAGTTTATTCTCCGCAGGGCGAGAGACCCAGTACTTC; CDR3: CASSLFSAGRETQYF
V: TRBV19; D: NA; J: TRBJ2-7; size: NA; DNA: TGTGCCAGTAGTATTTCGGGGAGCTCCTACGAGCAGTACTTC; CDR3: CASSISGSSYEQYF
V: TRBV21-1; D: NA; J: TRBJ2-3; size: NA; DNA: TGTGCCAGCAGCAAACCCAGGGGGAGCACGAGAAGCACAGATACGCAGTATTTT; CDR3: CASSKPRGSTRSTDTQYF
V: TRBV5-1; D: NA; J: TRBJ2-2; size: once; DNA: TGCGCCAGCAGCTTAGGTAGCAACACCGGGGAGCTGTTTTTT; CDR3: CASSLGSNTGELFF
V: TRBV5-4; D: TRBD1; J: TRBJ1-1; size: NA; DNA: TGTGCCAGCAGCTTGTATGGGACAGGTGAAGCTTTCTTT; CDR3: CASSLYGTGEAFF
V: TRBV28; D: TRBD1; J: TRBJ1-2; size: NA; DNA: TGTGCCAGCAGTGTGGACAGGGGAGGGTATGGCTACACCTTC; CDR3: CASSVDRGGYGYTF
V: TRBV28; D: NA; J: TRBJ1-5; size: NA; DNA: TGTGCCAGCAGTAAGTTCCAGGGGTTTCAGCCCCAGCATTTT; CDR3: CASSKFQGFQPQHF
V: TRBV4-2; D: NA; J: TRBJ2-3; size: few; DNA: TGTGCCAGCAGCCCCGGGACTCCTAGCACAGATACGCAGTATTTT; CDR3: CASSPGTPSTDTQYF
V: TRBV6-6; D: NA; J: TRBJ2-3; size: NA; DNA: TGTGCCAGCAGTTTCACGAGGGGCACAGATACGCAGTATTTT; CDR3: CASSFTRGTDTQYF
V: TRBV14; D: TRBD2; J: TRBJ2-7; size: NA; DNA: TGTGCCAGCAGCCAAGGGAAACCGGGACTAGCTTTGTACGAGCAGTACTTC; CDR3: CASSQGKPGLALYEQYF
V: TRBV4-1; D: NA; J: TRBJ2-5; size: NA; DNA: TGCGCCAGCAGCCAGAAAAGCTGGGGGGGCAGCGGATTGCAAGAGACCCAGTACTTC; CDR3: CASSQKSWGGSGLQETQYF
V: TRBV9; D: NA; J: TRBJ2-1; size: NA; DNA: TGTGCCAGCAGCCCCCATCGGGTCAATGAGCAGTTCTTC; CDR3: CASSPHRVNEQFF
V: TRBV28; D: TRBD1; J: TRBJ1-5; size: NA; DNA: TGTGCCAGCAGTCCAACCAGGGGGCGTCAGCCCCAGCATTTT; CDR3: CASSPTRGRQPQHF
V: TRBV11-2; D: TRBD1; J: TRBJ2-6; size: once; DNA: TGTGCCAGCAGCTCCCGGACAGGGGCGGATGGGGCCAACGTCCTGACTTTC; CDR3: CASSSRTGADGANVLTF
V: TRBV10-3; D: TRBD1; J: TRBJ2-3; size: NA; DNA: TGTGCCATCAGATCGGACAGGGGGCCAGATACGCAGTATTTT; CDR3: CAIRSDRGPDTQYF
V: TRBV9; D: TRBD2; J: TRBJ2-1; size: NA; DNA: TGTGCCAGCAGCGTCACTAGCGGACCCTACAATGAGCAGTTCTTC; CDR3: CASSVTSGPYNEQFF
V: TRBV6-1; D: TRBD1; J: TRBJ1-4; size: many; DNA: TGTGCCAGCAGTGAAGGGACAGGGGGCTTTGAAAAACTGTTTTTT; CDR3: CASSEGTGGFEKLFF
V: TRBV7-8; D: TRBD1; J: TRBJ2-2; size: once; DNA: TGTGCCAGCAGCTTCGACAGGGACGGGGAGCTGTTTTTT; CDR3: CASSFDRDGELFF
V: TRBV28; D: TRBD1; J: TRBJ2-7; size: NA; DNA: TGTGCCAGCAGTGAGACAGGGGGCTCCTACGAGCAGTACTTC; CDR3: CASSETGGSYEQYF
V: TRBV7-2; D: NA; J: TRBJ2-1; size: NA; DNA: TGTGCCAGCAGCTTGCACCGGACTCCGGCCTACAATGAGCAGTTCTTC; CDR3: CASSLHRTPAYNEQFF
V: TRBV7-3; D: TRBD1; J: TRBJ1-1; size: NA; DNA: TGTGCCAGCAGCGAAGGGGGCGCGAACACTGAAGCTTTCTTT; CDR3: CASSEGGANTEAFF